This entry features one TCR beta chain sequence. The antigen it binds to is not known. No per-base quality is available; no much larger clone lies one base away. This entry belongs to a study of blood T cell repertoires in COVID-19 (dated by TCRdb to 2020 to 2021). At the level of the whole study: Samples covering the acute and convalescent phases of COVID-19 were provided by collaborators in the United States, Italy and Spain. The repertoires were released in a freely available public database meant as a resource for research on the immune response to SARS-CoV-2. Nearly every sample came with metadata listing a de-identified subject ID, COVID-19 status, age in years and sex. Deeply sampled blood TCRbeta repertoires from subjects exposed to, actively infected with, or recovered from COVID-19 were included in the dataset. The material from the prospective study consisted of cDNA or gDNA derived from T cells, B-cell-depleted T cells, or PBMCs. The samples were drawn from the first 160 participants of the ongoing ImmuneRACE study and from 1,254 subjects provided by 6 global collaborators. HLA class I and class II types, where available, came from metadata supplied by the sample provider rather than from assay-based typing. Study-wide conclusions, independent of this receptor: Clinical and demographic metadata were provided uncurated, with the amount varying by source and participant.

Participants in the prospective study were enrolled through a virtual design, were aged 18 to 89 years, and lived in 24 United States geographic areas. To assign participants to cohorts, the prospective study relied on clinical history that participants themselves reported in a screening survey and a study questionnaire. Recovered participants in ImmuneRACE Cohort 3 were defined by two consecutive negative NP/OP PCR tests, clearance by a healthcare professional, or resolution of symptoms. Mobile phlebotomists in the prospective study collected whole blood, serum and a nasopharyngeal or oropharyngeal swab from every participant. Additional blood draws and questionnaires over an approximately two-month period could optionally be provided by prospective study participants. Blood samples from the prospective study were shipped frozen or at room temperature prior to DNA extraction. TCRbeta CDR3 regions were amplified from genomic DNA using the immunoSEQ Assay, a bias-controlled multiplex PCR. Per the original workflow: Within the assay, amplification of reference gene primers was used to estimate how many nucleated cells each sample contained. To quantify the absolute abundance of each unique TCRbeta CDR3 rearrangement, sequence reads were collapsed and filtered. For each sample, productive Simpson clonality was calculated as the square root of Simpson's diversity index across productive rearrangements. What TCRdb holds here is the immuneACCESS table cut down to in-frame rearrangements. Part of the clones is not present; checked against another copy, under half of the missing clones reflect an unresolved V gene, and the others are unexplained. That table gives V, J and clone size, and the DNA gave D and trimming. A total of approximately 210,000 clones appear in this sample, almost 85% of them only once. The top ten hold 14% to 15% of the sample.

The source material was PBMCs or T cells enriched from blood (not recorded which). This clonotype originated in a man aged 40-49 years who had recovered from COVID-19.

CDR3 sequence: CASSIVTNQPQHF. The nucleotide sequence is given as TGTGCCAGTAGTATCGTCACAAATCAGCCCCAGCATTTT. The V and J genes are TRBV19 and TRBJ1-5; the D gene assignment is ambiguous. V is shortened by 3 bases, J by 4 bases, and the region joining them spans 7 bases. The germline V gene (reference sequence) sets CDR1 to LNHDA and CDR2 to SQIVND. The CDR3 measures 13 amino acids from cysteine to phenylalanine. Only the CDR3 portion is preserved as DNA: 39 bases, with reading frame beginning at the first base.